The 5 T cell receptor beta chains given below trace back to one sample, sequenced in a study of blood T cell repertoires in COVID-19. Assay used: immunoSEQ multiplex PCR; TCRdb lists only in-frame clones, some missing. The sample has roughly 250,000 clones; about 87% are singletons. The sequencing sample was made of PBMCs or T cells enriched from blood (not recorded which). Receptor source: a man between 45 and 60 years old who had been exposed to COVID-19.

V gene TRBV7-9 combines with J gene TRBJ1-6; D call uncertain. V lost 1 base, J lost 14 bases, and 21 bases lay in between. The CDR3 sequence is 16 residues long. Germline V gene lookup returns CDR1 SEHNR and CDR2 FQNEAQ (reference sequence). This CDR3 reads CASSLEAQAGISALHF. DNA of the CDR3: TGTGCCAGCAGCTTAGAAGCGCAGGCCGGGATCTCCGCCCTCCACTTT.

As DNA, the CDR3 is TGTGCCAGCAGCCAATCCACAGCGGAGAGACTGTTTTTT. This codes for CASSQSTAERLFF. The chain has TRBV14 and TRBJ1-4; D gene ambiguous. Trimming took off 2 bases at V and 13 bases at J, with 14 bases between the two ends. The CDR3 is 13 residues long. The germline CDR1 and CDR2 sequences are SGHDN and FVKESK. Filled out from reference TRBV14 and TRBJ1-4, the complete variable domain reads EAGVTQFPSHSVIEKGQTVTLRCDPISGHDNLYWYRRVMGKEIKFLLHFVKESKQDESGMPNNRFLAERTGGTYSTLKVQPAELEDSGVYFCASSQSTAERLFFGSGTQLSVL.

This clone showed up just once. This chain joins TRBV28 and TRBJ1-3; 10 nucleotides agree with TRBD1. Germline V lookup: CDR1 MDHEN, CDR2 SYDVKM. The trim removed 8 bases at V and 2 bases at J, leaving 6 bases unmatched. This CDR3 has 15 residues. The chain's CDR3 is CASRTGTGAGNTIYF. CDR3 DNA: TGTGCCAGCCGGACCGGGACAGGGGCTGGAAACACCATATATTTT.

The genes are TRBV29-1 and TRBJ2-6; D ambiguous. CDR3 length: 16 residues. V was pared by 6 bases and J by 0 bases, with 15 bases between. The V gene's germline CDR1 is SQVTM and CDR2 ANQGSEA. The CDR3 here is CSVRTTRNSGANVLTF. As DNA, the CDR3 is TGCAGCGTGCGTACGACTCGAAACTCTGGGGCCAACGTCCTGACTTTC.

The gene calls are TRBV5-1 and TRBJ2-2, with 12 bases aligning to TRBD1. Trimming at V came to 1 base and at J to 5 bases, leaving 9 bases not matched to a gene. CDR3 length: 18 amino acids. Germline assignment: CDR1 SGHRS and CDR2 YFSETQ. CDR3 in DNA: TGCGCCAGCAGCTTGAATGTGAGGGACAGGGGGCTTACCGGGGAGCTGTTTTTT. Translation: CASSLNVRDRGLTGELFF.